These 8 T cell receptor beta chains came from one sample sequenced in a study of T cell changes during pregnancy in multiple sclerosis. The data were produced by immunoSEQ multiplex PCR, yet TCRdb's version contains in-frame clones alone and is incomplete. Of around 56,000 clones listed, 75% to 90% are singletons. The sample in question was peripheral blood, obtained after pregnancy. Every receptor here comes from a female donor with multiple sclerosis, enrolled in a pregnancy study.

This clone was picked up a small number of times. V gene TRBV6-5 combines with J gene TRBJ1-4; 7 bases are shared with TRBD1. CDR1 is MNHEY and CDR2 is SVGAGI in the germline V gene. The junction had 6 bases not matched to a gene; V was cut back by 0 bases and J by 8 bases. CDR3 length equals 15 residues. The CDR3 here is CASSYSGTAIEKLFF. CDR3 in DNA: TGTGCCAGCAGTTACTCGGGGACAGCTATCGAAAAACTGTTTTTT.

The CDR3 bases are TGTGCCAGCAGTCCCCTCGTACGGGGGGCGAATGAAAAACTGTTTTTT. The encoded protein is CASSPLVRGANEKLFF. J is TRBJ1-4 and V is TRBV28; possible D gene TRBD1, 6 bases. CDR3 length: 16 amino acids. CDR1 is MDHEN, CDR2 SYDVKM, per germline. V was trimmed by 5 bases and J by 5 bases, leaving 18 bases between them.

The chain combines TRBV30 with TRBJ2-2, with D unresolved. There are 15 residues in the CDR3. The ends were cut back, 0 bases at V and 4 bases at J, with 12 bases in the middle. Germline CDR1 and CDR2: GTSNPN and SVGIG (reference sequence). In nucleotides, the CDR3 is TGTGCCTGGAGTGTACGTCTAGGCTTCACCGGGGAGCTGTTTTTT. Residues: CAWSVRLGFTGELFF.

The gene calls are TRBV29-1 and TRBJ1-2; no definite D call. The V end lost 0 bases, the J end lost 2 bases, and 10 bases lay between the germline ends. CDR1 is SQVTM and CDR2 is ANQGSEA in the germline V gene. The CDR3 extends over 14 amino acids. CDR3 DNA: TGCAGCGTTGAAGATCCGCGAGGGAACTATGGCTACACCTTC. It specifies CSVEDPRGNYGYTF.

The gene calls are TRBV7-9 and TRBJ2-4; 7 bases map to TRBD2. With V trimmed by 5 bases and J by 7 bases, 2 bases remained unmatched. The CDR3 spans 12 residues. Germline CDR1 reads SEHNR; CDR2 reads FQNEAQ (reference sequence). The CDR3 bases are TGTGCCAGCAGCAGGCGGGGGAACATTCAGTACTTC. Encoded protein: CASSRRGNIQYF.

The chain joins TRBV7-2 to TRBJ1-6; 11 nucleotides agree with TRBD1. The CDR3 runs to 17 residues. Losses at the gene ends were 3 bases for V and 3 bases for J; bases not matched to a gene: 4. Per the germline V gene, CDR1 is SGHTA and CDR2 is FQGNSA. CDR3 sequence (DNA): TGTGCCAGCAGCTTCTGGACAGGGGGCGTCTATAATTCACCCCTCCACTTT. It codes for CASSFWTGGVYNSPLHF.

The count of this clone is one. CDR3 protein: CASSERSGGPQRETQYF. In nucleotides, the CDR3 is TGTGCCAGCAGCGAGCGGAGCGGGGGCCCCCAAAGAGAGACCCAGTACTTC. The chain couples TRBV9 to TRBJ2-5; 8 positions match TRBD2. The V gene end was trimmed by 3 bases and the J gene end by 4 bases; junction bases not matched to a gene: 14. The CDR3 is 17 amino acids. Germline CDR1 is SGDLS and CDR2 is YYNGEE.

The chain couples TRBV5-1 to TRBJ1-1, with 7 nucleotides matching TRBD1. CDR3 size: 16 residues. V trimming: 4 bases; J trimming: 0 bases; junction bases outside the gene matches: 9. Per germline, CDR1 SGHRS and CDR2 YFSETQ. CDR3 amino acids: CASSHRQGYLNTEAFF. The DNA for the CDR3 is TGCGCCAGCAGCCATCGACAGGGCTACCTGAACACTGAAGCTTTCTTT.